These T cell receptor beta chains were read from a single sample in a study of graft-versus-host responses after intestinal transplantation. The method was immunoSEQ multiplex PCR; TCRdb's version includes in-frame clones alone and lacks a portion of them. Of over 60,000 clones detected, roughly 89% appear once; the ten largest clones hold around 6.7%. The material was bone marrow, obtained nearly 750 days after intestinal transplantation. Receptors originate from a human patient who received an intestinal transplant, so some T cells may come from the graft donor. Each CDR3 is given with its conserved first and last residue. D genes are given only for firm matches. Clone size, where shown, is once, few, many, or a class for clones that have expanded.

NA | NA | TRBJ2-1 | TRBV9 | CASSKRGGYDEQFF | TGTGCCAGCAGTAAACGTGGGGGGTACGATGAGCAGTTCTTC
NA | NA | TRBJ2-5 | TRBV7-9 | CASSKPGTAGRETQYF | TGTGCCAGCAGCAAGCCCGGGACCGCCGGTAGGGAGACCCAGTACTTC
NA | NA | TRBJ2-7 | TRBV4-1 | CASSQEVSATLRTLRYEQYF | TGCGCCAGCAGCCAAGAGGTATCGGCCACCTTGCGGACGTTACGCTACGAGCAGTACTTC
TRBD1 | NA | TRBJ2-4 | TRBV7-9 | CASSFPATGQSKNIQYF | TGTGCCAGCAGCTTCCCCGCGACGGGACAGAGCAAAAACATTCAGTACTTC
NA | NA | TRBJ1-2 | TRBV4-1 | CASSQALLSEVGYTF | TGCGCCAGCAGCCAAGCCCTATTATCCGAGGTTGGCTACACCTTC
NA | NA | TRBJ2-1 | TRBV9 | CASSLNEGIGTEQFF | TGTGCCAGCAGCTTAAACGAAGGGATTGGGACTGAGCAGTTCTTC
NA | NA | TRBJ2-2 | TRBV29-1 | CSVQGNTGELFF | TGCAGCGTTCAGGGGAACACCGGGGAGCTGTTTTTT
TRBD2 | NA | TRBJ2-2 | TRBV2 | CASSSRAGGYNTGELFF | TGTGCCAGCAGCTCCCGAGCGGGGGGCTACAACACCGGGGAGCTGTTTTTT
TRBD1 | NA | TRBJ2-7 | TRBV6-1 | CASSLGTGLSYEQYF | TGTGCCAGCAGTCTCGGGACAGGTCTCTCCTACGAGCAGTACTTC
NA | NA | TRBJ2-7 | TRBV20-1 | CSARYSYEQYF | TGCAGTGCCCGATACTCCTACGAGCAGTACTTC
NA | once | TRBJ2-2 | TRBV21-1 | CASSRPYGGLGTGELFF | TGTGCCAGCAGCCGTCCCTATGGGGGCCTGGGCACCGGGGAGCTGTTTTTT
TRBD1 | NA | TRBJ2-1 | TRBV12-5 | CASGSGTGIYNEQFF | TGTGCTAGTGGTTCCGGGACAGGGATCTACAATGAGCAGTTCTTC
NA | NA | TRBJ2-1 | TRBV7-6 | CASSFNQENEQFF | TGTGCCAGCAGTTTCAATCAGGAGAATGAGCAGTTCTTC
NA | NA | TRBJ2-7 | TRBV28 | CASSLQAYEQYF | TGTGCCAGCAGTCTACAGGCCTACGAGCAGTACTTC
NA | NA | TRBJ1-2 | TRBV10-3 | CAISENNPGYTF | TGTGCCATCTCGGAGAATAACCCCGGCTACACCTTC
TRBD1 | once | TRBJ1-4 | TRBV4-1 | CASSQGGQGAYEKLFF | TGCGCCAGCAGCCAAGGGGGGCAGGGGGCATATGAAAAACTGTTTTTT
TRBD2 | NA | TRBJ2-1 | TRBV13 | CASGGTYNEQFF | TGTGCTAGCGGGGGGACCTACAATGAGCAGTTCTTC
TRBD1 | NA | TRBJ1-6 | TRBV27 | CASNPGQGGSPLHF | TGTGCCAGCAACCCCGGACAGGGTGGATCACCCCTCCACTTT
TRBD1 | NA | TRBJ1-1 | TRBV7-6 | CASSPGTGEGFGTEAFF | TGTGCCAGCAGCCCTGGGACAGGGGAGGGCTTTGGGACTGAAGCTTTCTTT
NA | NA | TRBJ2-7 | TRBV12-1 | CASSAPRENSGQYF | TGTGCCAGCAGCGCTCCTCGGGAAAACAGCGGGCAGTACTTC
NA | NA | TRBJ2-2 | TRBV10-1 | CASSGQTPNTGELFF | TGCGCCAGCAGTGGGCAAACTCCGAACACCGGGGAGCTGTTTTTT
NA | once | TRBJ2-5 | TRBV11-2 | CASSLEGTGGTQYF | TGTGCCAGCAGCCTAGAAGGAACGGGTGGGACCCAGTACTTC
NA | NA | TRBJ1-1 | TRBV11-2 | CASTLLFRQGGAFF | TGTGCCAGCACCCTACTATTCCGCCAAGGTGGAGCTTTCTTT
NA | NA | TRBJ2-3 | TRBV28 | CASSFPQGPSTDTQYF | TGTGCCAGCAGTTTTCCGCAGGGCCCTAGCACAGATACGCAGTATTTT
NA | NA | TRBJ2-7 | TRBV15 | CATSRGRGLYEQYF | TGTGCCACCAGCAGAGGTAGGGGCTTGTACGAGCAGTACTTC
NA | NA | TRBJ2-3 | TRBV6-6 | CASSYRRGSTDTQYF | TGTGCCAGCAGTTACCGGCGGGGAAGCACAGATACGCAGTATTTT
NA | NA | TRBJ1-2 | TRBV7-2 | CASSLVRAPGYTF | TGTGCCAGCAGCTTAGTCCGGGCGCCAGGCTACACCTTC
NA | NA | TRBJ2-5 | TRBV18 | CASSPSRETQYF | TGTGCCAGCTCACCCTCCCGGGAGACCCAGTACTTC
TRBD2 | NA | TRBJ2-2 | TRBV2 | CASSGGSSGELFF | TGTGCCAGCAGTGGCGGGAGTAGCGGGGAGCTGTTTTTT
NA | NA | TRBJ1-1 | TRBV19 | CATGMTVNTEAFF | TGTGCCACCGGAATGACAGTGAACACTGAAGCTTTCTTT
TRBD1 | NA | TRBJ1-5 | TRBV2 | CASLGTGDDNQPQHF | TGTGCCAGCCTGGGGACAGGGGACGACAATCAGCCCCAGCATTTT